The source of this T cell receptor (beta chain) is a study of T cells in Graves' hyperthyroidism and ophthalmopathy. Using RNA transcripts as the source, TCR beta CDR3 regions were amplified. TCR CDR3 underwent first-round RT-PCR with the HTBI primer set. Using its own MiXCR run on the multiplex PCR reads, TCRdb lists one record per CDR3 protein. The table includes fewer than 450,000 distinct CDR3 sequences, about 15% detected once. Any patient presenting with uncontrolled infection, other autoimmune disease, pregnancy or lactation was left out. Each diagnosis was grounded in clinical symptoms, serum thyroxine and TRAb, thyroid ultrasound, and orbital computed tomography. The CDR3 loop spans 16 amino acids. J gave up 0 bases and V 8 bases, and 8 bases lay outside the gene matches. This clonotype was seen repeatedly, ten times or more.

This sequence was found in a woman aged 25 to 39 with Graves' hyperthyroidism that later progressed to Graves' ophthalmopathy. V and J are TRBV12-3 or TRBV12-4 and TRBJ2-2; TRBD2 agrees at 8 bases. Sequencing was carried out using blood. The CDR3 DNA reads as TGTGCCAGCCGCCTAGCGGGTACTGCGAACACCGGGGAGCTGTTTTTT. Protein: CASRLAGTANTGELFF.